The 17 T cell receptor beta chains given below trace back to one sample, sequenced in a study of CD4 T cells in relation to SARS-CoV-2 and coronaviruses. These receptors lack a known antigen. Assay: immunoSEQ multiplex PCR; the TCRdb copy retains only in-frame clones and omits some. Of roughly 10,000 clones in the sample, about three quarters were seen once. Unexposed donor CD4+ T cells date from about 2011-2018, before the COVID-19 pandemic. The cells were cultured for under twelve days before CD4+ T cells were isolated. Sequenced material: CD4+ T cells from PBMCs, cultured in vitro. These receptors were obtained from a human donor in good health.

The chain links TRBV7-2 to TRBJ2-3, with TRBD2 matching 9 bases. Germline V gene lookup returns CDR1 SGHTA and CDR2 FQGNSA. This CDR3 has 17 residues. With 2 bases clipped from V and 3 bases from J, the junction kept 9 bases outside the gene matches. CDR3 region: CASSLFLAGSGTDTQYF. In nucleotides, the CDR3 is TGTGCCAGCAGCTTATTTCTAGCGGGAAGCGGAACAGATACGCAGTATTTT.

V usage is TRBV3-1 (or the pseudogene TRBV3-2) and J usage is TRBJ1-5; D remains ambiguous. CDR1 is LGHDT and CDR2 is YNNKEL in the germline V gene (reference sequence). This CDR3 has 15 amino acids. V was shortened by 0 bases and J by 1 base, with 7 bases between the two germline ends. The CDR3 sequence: CASSQDIGSNQPQHF. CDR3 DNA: TGTGCCAGCAGCCAAGACATAGGGAGCAATCAGCCCCAGCATTTT.

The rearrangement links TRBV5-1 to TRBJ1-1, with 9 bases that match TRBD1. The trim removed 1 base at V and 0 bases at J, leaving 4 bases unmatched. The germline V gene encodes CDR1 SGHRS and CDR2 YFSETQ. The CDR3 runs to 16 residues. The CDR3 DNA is TGCGCCAGCAGCTTGACAGGGGGCGATTTGAACACTGAAGCTTTCTTT. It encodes CASSLTGGDLNTEAFF.

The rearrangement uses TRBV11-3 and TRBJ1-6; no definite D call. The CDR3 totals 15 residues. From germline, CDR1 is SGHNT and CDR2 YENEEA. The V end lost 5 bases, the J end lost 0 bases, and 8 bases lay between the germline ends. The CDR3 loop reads CASSPDSSYNSPLHF. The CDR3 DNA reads TGTGCCAGCAGCCCGGATTCCTCCTATAATTCACCCCTCCACTTT.

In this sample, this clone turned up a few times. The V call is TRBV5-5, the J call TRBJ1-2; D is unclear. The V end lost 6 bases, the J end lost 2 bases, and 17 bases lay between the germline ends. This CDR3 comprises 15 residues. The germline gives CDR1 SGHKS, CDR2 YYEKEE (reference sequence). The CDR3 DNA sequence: TGTGCCAGCACCACCCATCTGTGGGGAAACTATGGCTACACCTTC. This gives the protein CASTTHLWGNYGYTF.

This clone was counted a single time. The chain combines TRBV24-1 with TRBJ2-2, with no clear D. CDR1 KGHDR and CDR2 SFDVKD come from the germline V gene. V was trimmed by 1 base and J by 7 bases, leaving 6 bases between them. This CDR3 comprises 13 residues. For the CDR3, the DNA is TGTGCCACCAGTGATTTAGTGAGCGGGGAGCTGTTTTTT. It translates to CATSDLVSGELFF.

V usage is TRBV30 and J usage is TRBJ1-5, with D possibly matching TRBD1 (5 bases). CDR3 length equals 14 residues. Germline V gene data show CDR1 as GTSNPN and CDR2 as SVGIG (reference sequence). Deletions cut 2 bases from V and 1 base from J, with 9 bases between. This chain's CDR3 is CAWSRQTSNQPQHF. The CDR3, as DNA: TGTGCCTGGAGTAGACAGACGAGCAATCAGCCCCAGCATTTT.

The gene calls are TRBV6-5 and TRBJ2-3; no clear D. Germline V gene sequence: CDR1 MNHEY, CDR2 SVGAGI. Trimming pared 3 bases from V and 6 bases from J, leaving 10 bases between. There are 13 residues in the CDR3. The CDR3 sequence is CASSYQPRDTQYF. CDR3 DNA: TGTGCCAGCAGTTATCAGCCACGGGATACGCAGTATTTT.

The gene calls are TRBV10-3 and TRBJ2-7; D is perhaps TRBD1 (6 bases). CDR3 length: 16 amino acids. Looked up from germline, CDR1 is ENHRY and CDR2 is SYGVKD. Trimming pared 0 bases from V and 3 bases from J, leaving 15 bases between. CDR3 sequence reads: CAISESAGAGSYEQYF. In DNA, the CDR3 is TGTGCCATCAGTGAGTCGGCAGGGGCAGGGAGCTACGAGCAGTACTTC.

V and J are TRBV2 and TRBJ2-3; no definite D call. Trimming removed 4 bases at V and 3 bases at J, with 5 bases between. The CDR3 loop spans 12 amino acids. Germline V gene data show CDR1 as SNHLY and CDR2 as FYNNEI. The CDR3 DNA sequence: TGTGCCAGCAGTGTGGCGACAGATACGCAGTATTTT. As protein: CASSVATDTQYF.

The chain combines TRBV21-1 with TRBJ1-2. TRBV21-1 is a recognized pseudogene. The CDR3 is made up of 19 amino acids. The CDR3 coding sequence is TGTGCCAGCAGCAAAGGGGGGGTGATTCGGGAAAACTCAAACTATGGCTACACCTTC. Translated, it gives CASSKGGVIRENSNYGYTF.

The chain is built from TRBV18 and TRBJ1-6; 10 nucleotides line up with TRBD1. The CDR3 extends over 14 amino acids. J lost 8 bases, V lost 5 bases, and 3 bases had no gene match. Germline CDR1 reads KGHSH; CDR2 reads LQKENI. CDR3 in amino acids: CASSATGGHSPLHF. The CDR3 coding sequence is TGTGCCAGCTCAGCGACAGGGGGCCATTCACCCCTCCACTTT.

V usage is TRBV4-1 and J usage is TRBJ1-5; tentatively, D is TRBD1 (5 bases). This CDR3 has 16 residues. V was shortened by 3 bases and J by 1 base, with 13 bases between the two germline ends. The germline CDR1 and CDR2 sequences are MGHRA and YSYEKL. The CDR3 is CASSHPGKGSNQPQHF. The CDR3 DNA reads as TGCGCCAGCAGCCACCCGGGGAAGGGGAGCAATCAGCCCCAGCATTTT.

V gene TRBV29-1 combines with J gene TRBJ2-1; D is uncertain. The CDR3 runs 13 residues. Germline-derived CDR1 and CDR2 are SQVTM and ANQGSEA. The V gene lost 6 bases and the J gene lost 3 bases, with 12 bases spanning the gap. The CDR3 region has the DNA TGCAGCGTACTCGCGAGCCACTACAATGAGCAGTTCTTC. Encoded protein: CSVLASHYNEQFF.

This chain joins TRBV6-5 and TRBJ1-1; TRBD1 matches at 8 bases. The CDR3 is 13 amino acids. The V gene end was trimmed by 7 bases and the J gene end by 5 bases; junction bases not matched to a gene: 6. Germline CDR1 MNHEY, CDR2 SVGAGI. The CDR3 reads CASTLQGGTEAFF. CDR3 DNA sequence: TGTGCCAGCACTCTACAGGGGGGGACTGAAGCTTTCTTT.

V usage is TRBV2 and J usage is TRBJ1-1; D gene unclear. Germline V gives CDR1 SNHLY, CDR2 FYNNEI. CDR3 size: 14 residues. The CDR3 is CSNRARFMNTEAFF. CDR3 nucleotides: TGTTCCAACCGGGCCCGGTTCATGAACACTGAAGCTTTCTTT.

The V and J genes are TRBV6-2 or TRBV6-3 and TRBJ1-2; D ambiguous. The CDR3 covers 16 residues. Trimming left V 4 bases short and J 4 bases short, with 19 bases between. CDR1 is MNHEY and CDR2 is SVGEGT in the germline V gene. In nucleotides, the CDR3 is TGTGCCAGCAGTTCCTCGGGTCTCACTAGGTCCTATGGCTACACCTTC. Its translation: CASSSSGLTRSYGYTF.